The 21 T cell receptor beta chains below were found in one sample sequenced in a study of regulatory dendritic cells for organ transplantation. Assay used: immunoSEQ multiplex PCR; TCRdb lists only in-frame clones, some missing. Of some 40,000 clones detected, around nine tenths appear once; the ten largest clones hold approximately 0.11%. Sequences were obtained from naive CD8+ T cells from blood. The subset here: CD45RA+ naive T cells. The receptors were gathered from a human donor in good health.

The genes are TRBV7-9 and TRBJ2-5; 10 bases align to TRBD1. The CDR3 totals 19 residues. CDR1 and CDR2 from the germline V gene are SEHNR and FQNEAQ (reference sequence). With 7 bases clipped from V and 1 base from J, the junction kept 18 bases outside the gene matches. The CDR3 sequence is CASTPGTGAQLWVQETQYF. The CDR3 region has the DNA TGTGCCAGCACCCCCGGGACAGGGGCCCAATTGTGGGTCCAAGAGACCCAGTACTTC. Using reference TRBV7-9 and TRBJ2-5 for the parts outside the CDR3, the full variable domain is DTGVSQNPRHKITKRGQNVTFRCDPISEHNRLYWYRQTLGQGPEFLTYFQNEAQLEKSRLLSDRFSAERPKGSFSTLEIQRTEQGDSAMYLCASTPGTGAQLWVQETQYFGPGTRLLVL.

This clone was counted once. V usage is TRBV28 and J usage is TRBJ2-7; weak D call: TRBD1 (6 bases). Germline V gene lookup returns CDR1 MDHEN and CDR2 SYDVKM. CDR3 length equals 13 residues. V was shortened by 5 bases and J by 3 bases, with 11 bases between the two germline ends. The CDR3 nucleotides read TGTGCCAGCAGTAGGGGGTGGAACTACGAGCAGTACTTC. Residues: CASSRGWNYEQYF.

This rearrangement joins TRBV27 to TRBJ1-5; the match to TRBD1 covers 9 bases. Germline CDR1 MNHEY, CDR2 SMNVEV (reference sequence). V dropped 6 bases and J dropped 0; count of bases not matched to a gene: 0. This CDR3 region has 14 residues. In DNA form, the CDR3 reads TGTGCCAGCAGGGACAGGGGTAGCAATCAGCCCCAGCATTTT. Protein product: CASRDRGSNQPQHF.

The chain is built from TRBV15 and TRBJ1-1; D remains ambiguous. Deletions cut 7 bases from V and 1 base from J, with 13 bases between. The CDR3 length is 14 residues. The germline V gene has CDR1 LNHNV and CDR2 YYDKDF (reference sequence). The CDR3 coding sequence is TGTGCCACCAACTTAGCGGGATGGAACACTGAAGCTTTCTTT. The encoded protein is CATNLAGWNTEAFF.

The rearrangement uses TRBV30 and TRBJ1-1; 10 positions agree with TRBD1. The germline CDR1 and CDR2 sequences are GTSNPN and SVGIG (reference sequence). V shed 4 bases, J shed 4 bases, and the junction held 6 bases outside the gene matches. The CDR3 loop spans 14 amino acids. CDR3 nucleotides: TGTGCCTGGAAGACAGGGGGCGGGTTCACTGAAGCTTTCTTT. It is translated as CAWKTGGGFTEAFF.

The chain links TRBV9 to TRBJ2-1; no firm D call. Trimming pared 3 bases from V and 1 base from J, leaving 8 bases between. Germline loops: CDR1 SGDLS, CDR2 YYNGEE. This CDR3 is built from 14 residues. The CDR3 sequence is CASSGAGSYNEQFF. In DNA, the CDR3 is TGTGCCAGCAGCGGAGCCGGGTCCTACAATGAGCAGTTCTTC.

This clone showed up just a few times. The gene calls are TRBV4-1 and TRBJ1-5, with 7 bases that match TRBD1. The CDR3 runs 14 residues. Per germline, CDR1 MGHRA and CDR2 YSYEKL. Trimming at V came to 2 bases and at J to 2 bases, leaving 0 bases not matched to a gene. DNA of the CDR3: TGCGCCAGCAGCCAAACAGGGGGCAATCAGCCCCAGCATTTT. Its translation is CASSQTGGNQPQHF.

The V and J genes are TRBV9 and TRBJ2-1; TRBD2 aligns across 8 bases. CDR3 length: 18 residues. CDR1 is SGDLS and CDR2 is YYNGEE in the germline V gene. J gave up 6 bases and V 4 bases, and 18 bases lay outside the gene matches. The CDR3 here is CASSSPTGGGRGGNEQFF. The DNA for the CDR3 is TGTGCCAGCAGCTCCCCCACGGGGGGGGGAAGGGGGGGCAATGAGCAGTTCTTC.

This chain links TRBV19 with TRBJ2-7; a weak D match, TRBD2 (5 bases). Germline V gene lookup returns CDR1 LNHDA and CDR2 SQIVND (reference sequence). The CDR3 is made up of 13 amino acids. V lost 5 bases to trimming and J lost 7 bases, with 15 bases between them. In DNA form, the CDR3 reads TGTGCCAGTAGTCTAGCCGGACCTGAGGAGCAGTACTTC. This sequence encodes CASSLAGPEEQYF.

CDR3 bases: TGTGCCATCGTGACGGCTCGGGGCACTGAAGCTTTCTTT. This encodes CAIVTARGTEAFF. The chain is built from TRBV19 and TRBJ1-1; D gene uncertain. The CDR3 has 13 residues. V shed 10 bases and J shed 4 bases, with 16 bases lying between them. Germline lookup yields CDR1 LNHDA and CDR2 SQIVND (reference sequence). Drawing the rest from reference TRBV19 and TRBJ1-1, the complete variable domain is DGGITQSPKYLFRKEGQNVTLSCEQNLNHDAMYWYRQDPGQGLRLIYYSQIVNDFQKGDIAEGYSVSREKKESFPLTVTSAQKNPTAFYLCAIVTARGTEAFFGQGTRLTVV.

A few counts support this clone. The gene calls are TRBV9 and TRBJ1-1; D is possibly TRBD1 (6 bases). Trimming left V 4 bases short and J 13 bases short, with 17 bases between. The CDR3 is 12 amino acids. Germline V CDR1 and CDR2: SGDLS, YYNGEE. The CDR3 bases are TGTGCCAGCAGCCAAAGAACAGGGAAGATTTTCTTT. Translating gives CASSQRTGKIFF.

V and J are TRBV9 and TRBJ2-5; unclear D gene. Trimming removed 3 bases from V and 2 bases from J, with 5 bases in between. The V gene's germline CDR1 is SGDLS and CDR2 YYNGEE. The CDR3 totals 12 residues. The CDR3 sequence is CASSGGQETQYF. The DNA of the CDR3 is TGTGCCAGCAGCGGAGGACAAGAGACCCAGTACTTC.

The chain recombines TRBV27 with TRBJ1-2; TRBD1 agrees at 7 bases. The junction had 3 bases not matched to a gene; V was cut back by 1 base and J by 4 bases. Germline V gene lookup returns CDR1 MNHEY and CDR2 SMNVEV (reference sequence). This CDR3 comprises 14 residues. This CDR3 reads CASSLYEGAYGYTF. The CDR3 bases are TGTGCCAGCAGTTTATACGAGGGGGCCTATGGCTACACCTTC.

J is TRBJ2-5 and V is TRBV6-5; TRBD2 matches at 7 bases. Germline CDR1 is MNHEY and CDR2 is SVGAGI. The CDR3 totals 14 residues. With V trimmed by 2 bases and J by 2 bases, 2 bases remained unmatched. CDR3 in amino acids: CASSYGTNQETQYF. CDR3 sequence (DNA): TGTGCCAGCAGTTACGGGACTAATCAAGAGACCCAGTACTTC.

This clone has only a few counts. This chain uses TRBV30 with TRBJ1-1; a weak D match, TRBD1 (6 bases). CDR3 length: 13 amino acids. Germline V gene sequence: CDR1 GTSNPN, CDR2 SVGIG (reference sequence). The V end lost 3 bases, the J end lost 1 base, and 9 bases lay between the germline ends. CDR3 protein: CAWSFRGNTEAFF. The CDR3 DNA reads TGTGCCTGGAGCTTCAGGGGGAACACTGAAGCTTTCTTT.

V gene TRBV7-6 combines with J gene TRBJ2-7; 9 bases fit TRBD1. The CDR3 loop spans 15 amino acids. J gave up 0 bases and V 5 bases, and 5 bases lay outside the gene matches. Germline CDR1 and CDR2: SGHVS and FNYEAQ. CDR3 protein: CASSPGTGTSYEQYF. The CDR3 nucleotides read TGTGCCAGCAGCCCCGGGACAGGGACCTCCTACGAGCAGTACTTC.

The rearrangement links TRBV27 to TRBJ2-7; no clear D. Germline loops: CDR1 MNHEY, CDR2 SMNVEV (reference sequence). Trimming left V 8 bases short and J 0 bases short, with 8 bases between. The CDR3 has 12 amino acids. CDR3 nucleotide sequence: TGTGCCAGCGGGCAACCCTCCTACGAGCAGTACTTC. Protein: CASGQPSYEQYF.

The rearrangement joins TRBV28 to TRBJ2-1; 10 positions agree with TRBD1. V shed 5 bases, J shed 5 bases, and the junction held 15 bases outside the gene matches. The germline V gene has CDR1 MDHEN and CDR2 SYDVKM. The CDR3 runs 18 residues. The chain's CDR3 is CASSLRLIDRGLDNEQFF. The CDR3 DNA reads TGTGCCAGCAGTCTACGATTAATTGACAGGGGGCTGGACAATGAGCAGTTCTTC. The variable domain in full, with the rest retrieved from reference TRBV28 and TRBJ2-1, is DVKVTQSSRYLVKRTGEKVFLECVQDMDHENMFWYRQDPGLGLRLIYFSYDVKMKEKGDIPEGYSVSREKKERFSLILESASTNQTSMYLCASSLRLIDRGLDNEQFFGPGTRLTVL.

This chain links TRBV30 with TRBJ2-4; 8 bases are a match to TRBD1. CDR1 and CDR2 (germline): GTSNPN, SVGIG (reference sequence). The CDR3 is 12 residues long. After removal of 0 bases from V and 13 bases from J, the junction contained 5 bases not matched to a gene. CDR3 coding DNA: TGTGCCTGGAGTGTAATAGGGGACAGGCAGTACTTC. Translating gives CAWSVIGDRQYF.

The gene calls are TRBV27 and TRBJ2-3; D uncertain. Looked up from germline, CDR1 is MNHEY and CDR2 is SMNVEV (reference sequence). This CDR3 spans 15 amino acids. The V end lost 4 bases, the J end lost 4 bases, and 15 bases lay between the germline ends. DNA for the CDR3: TGTGCCAGCAGTTACCGACCTAATGGCGCAGATACGCAGTATTTT. This sequence encodes CASSYRPNGADTQYF.

The count of this clone is one. The rearrangement joins TRBV19 to TRBJ2-7, with TRBD1 matching over 9 bases. With 3 bases clipped from V and 3 bases from J, the junction kept 3 bases outside the gene matches. CDR1 is LNHDA, CDR2 SQIVND, per germline (reference sequence). This CDR3 comprises 14 residues. The CDR3 region is CASSIQDRGYEQYF. CDR3 DNA sequence: TGTGCCAGTAGTATCCAGGACAGGGGCTACGAGCAGTACTTC. The variable domain in full, with the rest retrieved from reference TRBV19 and TRBJ2-7, is DGGITQSPKYLFRKEGQNVTLSCEQNLNHDAMYWYRQDPGQGLRLIYYSQIVNDFQKGDIAEGYSVSREKKESFPLTVTSAQKNPTAFYLCASSIQDRGYEQYFGPGTRLTVT.